This passage covers 11 T cell receptor beta chains from one sample sequenced in a study of control samples from healthy donors and cancer patients. Only in-frame clones appear in the TCRdb table, and some are missing; sequencing was by immunoSEQ multiplex PCR. In the table there are around 140,000 clones, roughly 93% of which are singletons. The material sequenced was blood. The receptors originated from a man in his late teens or twenties in good health.

The chain has TRBV27 and TRBJ1-4; TRBD1 matches at 9 bases. The CDR3 has 14 residues. Germline V gene sequence: CDR1 MNHEY, CDR2 SMNVEV (reference sequence). Trimming removed 4 bases from V and 8 bases from J; junction bases left unmatched: 5. CDR3 nucleotide sequence: TGTGCCAGCAGTTCGGACAGGGGCGAGGAAAAACTGTTTTTT. Residues: CASSSDRGEEKLFF.

This chain joins TRBV18 and TRBJ2-3; D possibly corresponds to TRBD1 (5 bases). The V and J ends lost 2 bases and 5 bases respectively, with 14 bases between them. The CDR3 totals 15 residues. Germline CDR1 KGHSH, CDR2 LQKENI. CDR3 sequence (DNA): TGTGCCAGCTCACCATTTGTGACAGAAGGAGATACGCAGTATTTT. Protein product: CASSPFVTEGDTQYF.

The V gene is TRBV23-1, the J gene TRBJ2-2, with TRBD1 matching over 10 bases. TRBV23-1 carries the ORF label, with uncertain function. This CDR3 is 20 amino acids long. V shed 4 bases, J shed 0 bases, and the junction held 14 bases outside the gene matches. CDR3 nucleotide sequence: TGCGCCAGCAGTCTCGAAATGACAGGGGGCGTGTATGCGAACACCGGGGAGCTGTTTTTT. This codes for CASSLEMTGGVYANTGELFF.

CDR3 sequence: CASIGTANTEAFF. CDR3 DNA sequence: TGTGCCAGCATAGGGACAGCGAACACTGAAGCTTTCTTT. The chain combines TRBV27 with TRBJ1-1; the match to TRBD1 covers 7 bases. With 7 bases clipped from V and 1 base from J, the junction kept 3 bases outside the gene matches. The CDR3 contains 13 residues. CDR1 and CDR2 (germline): MNHEY, SMNVEV (reference sequence).

The rearrangement uses TRBV28 and TRBJ1-5, with TRBD1 matching 9 bases. J was trimmed by 5 bases and V by 8 bases; bases with no gene match: 4. Germline assignment: CDR1 MDHEN and CDR2 SYDVKM. The CDR3 has 13 amino acids. CDR3 region: CASAWDRDQPQHF. The CDR3 DNA follows: TGTGCCAGCGCCTGGGACAGGGATCAGCCCCAGCATTTT.

The V gene is TRBV27, the J gene TRBJ1-5, with D possibly TRBD1 on 5 matching bases. The V gene lost 3 bases and the J gene lost 3 bases, with 12 bases spanning the gap. The CDR3 runs 15 residues. Germline V CDR1 and CDR2: MNHEY, SMNVEV (reference sequence). The CDR3 DNA is TGTGCCAGCAGTTTTGAGGGGAGTTCCAATCAGCCCCAGCATTTT. Encoded protein: CASSFEGSSNQPQHF.

This rearrangement joins TRBV24-1 to TRBJ2-5, with TRBD2 matching over 8 bases. Germline CDR1 reads KGHDR; CDR2 reads SFDVKD. The CDR3 totals 15 residues. With 3 bases clipped from V and 5 bases from J, the junction kept 7 bases outside the gene matches. The CDR3 DNA reads as TGTGCCACCAGTGATCAAGGACTAGCTGGGGAGACCCAGTACTTC. This codes for CATSDQGLAGETQYF.

The rearrangement links TRBV5-5 to TRBJ2-7; no reliable D call. Germline CDR1 reads SGHKS; CDR2 reads YYEKEE (reference sequence). Between the trimmed V and J ends, which lost 2 bases and 0 bases, there was a span of 6 bases. The CDR3 is 13 residues long. The CDR3 reads CASSFKSSYEQYF. CDR3 nucleotides: TGTGCCAGCAGCTTTAAGAGCTCCTACGAGCAGTACTTC.

This chain joins TRBV4-3 and TRBJ2-2; TRBD2 agrees at 7 bases. The germline V gene has CDR1 LGHNA and CDR2 YSLEER. This CDR3 comprises 18 residues. The junction had 9 bases not matched to a gene; V was cut back by 0 bases and J by 2 bases. The DNA for the CDR3 is TGCGCCAGCAGCCAAGACCCCCCGAGCGGGATAAACACCGGGGAGCTGTTTTTT. The encoded protein is CASSQDPPSGINTGELFF.

J is TRBJ2-7 and V is TRBV7-2; D call uncertain. The CDR3 has 14 residues. V lost 5 bases to trimming and J lost 6 bases, with 17 bases between them. In germline, CDR1 is SGHTA, CDR2 FQGNSA. CDR3 nucleotide sequence: TGTGCCAGCAGCCGCGAAGCCCAAGTTTCCGAGCAGTACTTC. Its translation is CASSREAQVSEQYF. Looking up the rest from reference TRBV7-2 and TRBJ2-7 gives the full variable domain: GAGVSQSPSNKVTEKGKDVELRCDPISGHTALYWYRQSLGQGLEFLIYFQGNSAPDKSGLPSDRFSAERTGGSVSTLTIQRTQQEDSAVYLCASSREAQVSEQYFGPGTRLTVT.

This clone was picked up one time. V is TRBV19 and J is TRBJ2-1; TRBD1 or TRBD2 may be the D gene (5 bases each). The CDR3 sequence is 16 residues long. Germline assignment: CDR1 LNHDA and CDR2 SQIVND (reference sequence). V was pared by 3 bases and J by 6 bases, with 18 bases between. The CDR3 protein is CASSIFSGASGNEQFF. The DNA of the CDR3 is TGTGCCAGTAGTATTTTCTCTGGGGCCAGCGGCAATGAGCAGTTCTTC. The full variable domain, rest sourced from reference TRBV19 and TRBJ2-1, is DGGITQSPKYLFRKEGQNVTLSCEQNLNHDAMYWYRQDPGQGLRLIYYSQIVNDFQKGDIAEGYSVSREKKESFPLTVTSAQKNPTAFYLCASSIFSGASGNEQFFGPGTRLTVL.